These 20 T cell receptor beta chains were sequenced from one sample in a study of shared clonotypes between healthy human individuals. TCRdb's table, derived via immunoSEQ multiplex PCR, lists solely in-frame clones and lacks some. The top ten hold around 13% of the sample, which has fewer than 550,000 clones, nearly 80% seen once. Sequenced sample: PBMCs. The source is a woman between 40 and 50 years old in good health. Some clones in this sample may be carry-over from other donors' samples.

The sample holds many counts of this clone. The CDR3 is CASSMTSDQPQHF. The CDR3 coding sequence is TGTGCCAGTAGTATGACCAGCGATCAGCCCCAGCATTTT. This chain connects TRBV19 to TRBJ1-5; the D is unclear. Germline V gene data show CDR1 as LNHDA and CDR2 as SQIVND (reference sequence). This CDR3 is 13 amino acids long. The V end was cut by 3 bases, the J end by 5 bases, with 8 bases between.

The chain couples TRBV21-1 to TRBJ2-3; the D segment call TRBD2 is taken from the table without a DNA check. TRBV21-1 is recorded as a pseudogene. There are 17 residues in the CDR3. CDR3 sequence reads: CASSRGTSGGRTDTQYF. The DNA for the CDR3 is TGTGCCAGCAGCAGAGGGACTAGCGGGGGGAGGACAGATACGCAGTATTTT.

The chain is built from TRBV6-1 and TRBJ2-5; weak D call: TRBD2 (7 bases). V lost 3 bases to trimming and J lost 1 base, with 12 bases between them. The germline CDR1 and CDR2 sequences are MNHNS and SASEGT. The CDR3 runs to 15 residues. The CDR3 protein is CASSDLGGAQETQYF. CDR3 DNA: TGTGCCAGCAGTGACTTGGGGGGGGCCCAAGAGACCCAGTACTTC.

The V call is TRBV27, the J call TRBJ1-6; 8 bases agree with TRBD1. CDR1 MNHEY and CDR2 SMNVEV come from the germline V gene (reference sequence). The CDR3 runs to 16 residues. Unmatched junction bases numbered 5, after V lost 7 bases and J lost 0 bases. The CDR3 loop is CASMWTGSSYNSPLHF. In nucleotides, the CDR3 is TGTGCCAGCATGTGGACAGGGAGCTCCTATAATTCACCCCTCCACTTT.

This clone occurred a few times. This rearrangement joins TRBV28 to TRBJ2-7; tentative D call: TRBD2 (7 bases). The germline V gene encodes CDR1 MDHEN and CDR2 SYDVKM. V lost 5 bases to trimming and J lost 2 bases, with 25 bases between them. The CDR3 has 18 amino acids. CDR3 loop: CASSTLRGGPGVPYEQYF. CDR3 DNA: TGTGCCAGCAGTACCCTGAGGGGGGGCCCTGGCGTTCCCTACGAGCAGTACTTC.

The J gene is TRBJ2-6, the V gene TRBV9; D call uncertain. There are 13 residues in the CDR3. CDR1 is SGDLS and CDR2 is YYNGEE in the germline V gene. V shed 2 bases and J shed 0 bases, with 0 bases lying between them. CDR3 loop: CASSVSGANVLTF. CDR3 in DNA: TGTGCCAGCAGCGTCTCTGGGGCCAACGTCCTGACTTTC.

The V call is TRBV7-8, the J call TRBJ1-2, with D possibly matching TRBD1 (6 bases). Germline V gives CDR1 SGHVS, CDR2 FQNEAQ. Deletions cut 1 base from V and 3 bases from J, with 12 bases between. The CDR3 runs to 15 residues. This CDR3 is CASSLEGGPDYGYTF. The DNA of the CDR3 is TGTGCCAGCAGCTTAGAGGGGGGGCCGGACTATGGCTACACCTTC.

This rearrangement joins TRBV7-2 to TRBJ2-1; 9 bases agree with TRBD2. This CDR3 region has 15 residues. With 5 bases clipped from V and 9 bases from J, the junction kept 11 bases outside the gene matches. From germline, CDR1 is SGHTA and CDR2 FQGNSA. DNA of the CDR3: TGTGCCAGCAGCCTCATCGGGACTAGCCAGGGTGAGCAGTTCTTC. This sequence encodes CASSLIGTSQGEQFF. The full variable domain, in which reference TRBV7-2 and TRBJ2-1 provide the parts outside the CDR3, is GAGVSQSPSNKVTEKGKDVELRCDPISGHTALYWYRQSLGQGLEFLIYFQGNSAPDKSGLPSDRFSAERTGGSVSTLTIQRTQQEDSAVYLCASSLIGTSQGEQFFGPGTRLTVL.

The rearrangement links TRBV28 to TRBJ2-3; TRBD2 matches at 7 bases. Germline CDR1 and CDR2: MDHEN and SYDVKM. The CDR3 contains 15 residues. Unmatched junction bases numbered 10, after V lost 4 bases and J lost 6 bases. Here the CDR3 DNA reads TGTGCCAGCAGTTCTGGGGGAGGGGCCCGGGATACGCAGTATTTT. This sequence encodes CASSSGGGARDTQYF.

J is TRBJ2-3 and V is TRBV6-1; no reliable D call. Looked up from germline, CDR1 is MNHNS and CDR2 is SASEGT. The CDR3 spans 15 residues. Trimming pared 2 bases from V and 0 bases from J, leaving 9 bases between. The CDR3 DNA reads TGTGCCAGCAGTGAATTCAGGCCTAGCACAGATACGCAGTATTTT. This encodes CASSEFRPSTDTQYF.

The rearrangement joins TRBV30 to TRBJ2-1, with D possibly matching TRBD1 (6 bases). CDR1 and CDR2 (germline): GTSNPN, SVGIG (reference sequence). V was pared by 4 bases and J by 3 bases, with 10 bases between. This CDR3 is 13 amino acids long. CDR3 in amino acids: CAWMGTRYNEQFF. CDR3 sequence (DNA): TGTGCCTGGATGGGGACACGCTACAATGAGCAGTTCTTC.

The V gene is TRBV15, the J gene TRBJ2-6; tentatively, D is TRBD2 (5 bases). The CDR3 is 15 amino acids. CDR1 and CDR2 from the germline V gene are LNHNV and YYDKDF (reference sequence). Trimming shortened V by 5 bases and J by 0 bases, and 8 bases separated the two germline ends. Here the CDR3 reads CATSPGSSGANVLTF. The CDR3 DNA follows: TGTGCCACCAGCCCGGGATCCTCTGGGGCCAACGTCCTGACTTTC.

The chain recombines TRBV28 with TRBJ1-3; D is possibly TRBD1 (5 bases). This CDR3 has 16 residues. Germline assignment: CDR1 MDHEN and CDR2 SYDVKM. V dropped 3 bases and J dropped 0 bases, with 12 bases sitting between them. The CDR3: CASSLGGVRSGNTIYF. In DNA form, the CDR3 reads TGTGCCAGCAGTTTGGGGGGGGTACGCTCTGGAAACACCATATATTTT.

The chain is built from TRBV27 and TRBJ2-7; 10 bases map to TRBD2. The germline gives CDR1 MNHEY, CDR2 SMNVEV (reference sequence). The CDR3 runs 16 residues. Trimming cost V 5 bases and J 4 bases; bases outside gene matches: 11. DNA of the CDR3: TGTGCCAGCAGTCCAAACTTCGGGACTAGCGATTACGAGCAGTACTTC. This translates into CASSPNFGTSDYEQYF.

The chain couples TRBV27 to TRBJ1-5; D remains unclear. Germline CDR1 and CDR2: MNHEY and SMNVEV (reference sequence). The CDR3 contains 16 residues. V lost 3 bases to trimming and J lost 1 base, with 13 bases between them. CDR3: CASSLGDTRSNQPQHF. CDR3 DNA: TGTGCCAGCAGTTTGGGCGACACCAGGAGCAATCAGCCCCAGCATTTT.

The CDR3 DNA reads as TGTGCCAGCAGCTTGGTCAGGGATCAAGAGACCCAGTACTTC. Its protein is CASSLVRDQETQYF. This chain links TRBV5-6 with TRBJ2-5; tentatively, D is TRBD1 (5 bases). Trimming shortened V by 0 bases and J by 2 bases, and 8 bases separated the two germline ends. The CDR3 extends over 14 amino acids. Germline-derived CDR1 and CDR2 are SGHDT and YYEEEE.

The CDR3 here is CASSLQGANEKLFF. The DNA for the CDR3 is TGTGCCAGCAGTCTCCAGGGAGCTAATGAAAAACTGTTTTTT. This chain connects TRBV2 to TRBJ1-4; perhaps TRBD1 as D (5 bases). Trimming shortened V by 5 bases and J by 3 bases, and 10 bases separated the two germline ends. Germline V gene lookup returns CDR1 SNHLY and CDR2 FYNNEI. The CDR3 sequence is 14 residues long.

The V and J genes are TRBV19 and TRBJ2-3; D is unclear. Germline loops: CDR1 LNHDA, CDR2 SQIVND (reference sequence). This CDR3 is built from 11 residues. V was clipped by 3 bases and J by 6 bases, with 4 bases between them. Written as DNA, the CDR3 is TGTGCCAGTAGTATGTGGGATACGCAGTATTTT. This translates into CASSMWDTQYF.

This chain joins TRBV5-1 and TRBJ1-4; D may be TRBD1 (5 bases). V was pared by 0 bases and J by 8 bases, with 11 bases between. The CDR3 totals 14 residues. The V gene's germline CDR1 is SGHRS and CDR2 YFSETQ. CDR3 region: CASSLDGRGEKLFF. The CDR3 DNA sequence: TGCGCCAGCAGCTTGGATGGACGGGGGGAAAAACTGTTTTTT.

The rearrangement joins TRBV19 to TRBJ2-7; 10 bases match TRBD1. Per germline, CDR1 LNHDA and CDR2 SQIVND (reference sequence). V shed 5 bases and J 5 bases; nucleotides not matched to a gene: 9. CDR3 length: 15 amino acids. The CDR3 DNA reads TGTGCCAGTAGTCGTATCCTTGGACAGGGGGACGAGCAGTACTTC. As protein: CASSRILGQGDEQYF.